These T cell receptor beta chains were read from a single sample in a study of cytomegalovirus exposure and HLA in healthy donors. The assay was immunoSEQ multiplex PCR, and TCRdb's table has in-frame clones only and misses some. The sample lists 150,000 or so clones; around 84% were seen once. Sequencing was done on a sample of PBMCs. The receptors here all came from a woman between 35 and 50 years old in good health and CMV-seropositive. CDR3s include the opening cysteine and the closing phenylalanine or tryptophan. D genes are given only for firm matches. Some rows have no size entry. The others give once, few or many, or a class for an expanded clone.

TRBV19,TRBD1,TRBJ2-7,few,TGTGCCAGTAGTATAGGACAGGGCTACTACTACGAGCAGTACTTC,CASSIGQGYYYEQYF
TRBV27,TRBD2,TRBJ2-7,few,TGTGCCAGCAGTGCCACTAGCGCCTCCTACGAGCAGTACTTC,CASSATSASYEQYF
TRBV18,TRBD1,TRBJ1-1,-,TGTGCCAGCTCACCACAGCCGGGACAGGGGGGGACTGAAGCTTTCTTT,CASSPQPGQGGTEAFF
TRBV7-8,-,TRBJ2-2,-,TGTGCCAGCAGCTTAATCGAGGGCGGGGAGCTGTTTTTT,CASSLIEGGELFF
TRBV6-6,-,TRBJ2-3,-,TGTGCCAGCAGTCAAATCCGCACAGATACGCAGTATTTT,CASSQIRTDTQYF
TRBV5-5,TRBD2,TRBJ2-3,-,TGTGCCAGCAGCTTCATTCTAGCGGCCAACACAGATACGCAGTATTTT,CASSFILAANTDTQYF
TRBV5-1,TRBD2,TRBJ2-1,-,TGCGCCAGCAGCTTGGTAGCGGGATACAATGAGCAGTTCTTC,CASSLVAGYNEQFF
TRBV2,TRBD1,TRBJ1-1,-,TGTGCCAGCAGAATTGATCCGGGACAGGGTAAGACTGAAGCTTTCTTT,CASRIDPGQGKTEAFF
TRBV19,-,TRBJ2-5,-,TGTGCCAGTAGGACAGGAAAGAAAGAGACCCAGTACTTC,CASRTGKKETQYF
TRBV6-6,TRBD1,TRBJ2-7,-,TGTGCCAGCAGTTACCAGACAGGGGCAACCTACGAGCAGTACTTC,CASSYQTGATYEQYF
TRBV27,-,TRBJ2-7,-,TGTGCCAGCAGTTTCAGACAGGACCGGGAGCAGTACTTC,CASSFRQDREQYF
TRBV7-9,-,TRBJ1-1,-,TGTGCCAGCAGCCTATTGAACACTGAAGCTTTCTTT,CASSLLNTEAFF
TRBV6-5,TRBD1,TRBJ1-6,-,TGTGCCAGCAGTCCCTTCGGGACAGGGAATTCACCCCTCCACTTT,CASSPFGTGNSPLHF
TRBV27,-,TRBJ2-7,-,TGTGCCAGCAGTCTCAGGGAGGATTACGAGCAGTACTTC,CASSLREDYEQYF
TRBV4-2,TRBD2,TRBJ2-3,-,TGTGCCAGCAGCCAAGTGGTTCTGCTAGCGGGAGTGGGGCCAGATACGCAGTATTTT,CASSQVVLLAGVGPDTQYF
TRBV9,-,TRBJ1-1,-,TGTGCCAGCAGCGTTAGGGGGTCCAACACTGAAGCTTTCTTT,CASSVRGSNTEAFF
TRBV13,-,TRBJ2-7,-,TGTGCCAGCAGCTTAGGACAGGCCGCCGTCGAGCAGTACTTC,CASSLGQAAVEQYF
TRBV27,TRBD2,TRBJ2-7,once,TGTGCCAGCAGAGGTAGCGGGAGGAAACACGAGCAGTACTTC,CASRGSGRKHEQYF
TRBV5-6,TRBD1,TRBJ1-1,once,TGTGCCAGCAGCTTGTACAGGGGCACTGAAGCTTTCTTT,CASSLYRGTEAFF
TRBV2,-,TRBJ1-5,-,TGTGCCAGCAGAACAGGGTTGTCACAGCCCCAGCATTTT,CASRTGLSQPQHF
TRBV11-3,TRBD2,TRBJ2-1,-,TGTGCCAGCAGCTACCCCTCCGGGACTAGCGGACACAATGAGCAGTTCTTC,CASSYPSGTSGHNEQFF
TRBV11-2,TRBD1,TRBJ2-3,-,TGTGCCAGCAGCCCGGACAGGGTTAGTACAGATACGCAGTATTTT,CASSPDRVSTDTQYF
TRBV30,-,TRBJ2-7,-,TGTGCCTGGCAGGAGGGAAACGAGCAGTACTTC,CAWQEGNEQYF
TRBV5-1,TRBD2,TRBJ2-7,-,TGCGCCAGCAGCTTGTATTGGACTAGCGGGAGTATAAGCTCCTACGAGCAGTACTTC,CASSLYWTSGSISSYEQYF
TRBV6-5,TRBD1,TRBJ1-3,-,TGTGCCAGCAGTTACTTGCAGGGGGTTGCTGGAAACACCATATATTTT,CASSYLQGVAGNTIYF
TRBV15,-,TRBJ2-2,-,TGTGCCACCAGCAGAGGCGAGGGGGTCACCGGGGAGCTGTTTTTT,CATSRGEGVTGELFF
TRBV28,-,TRBJ1-1,few,TGTGCCAGCAGCCGCCTCGCCGGGGGCACTGAAGCTTTCTTT,CASSRLAGGTEAFF
TRBV7-2,-,TRBJ2-3,-,TGTGCCAGCAGCCGTCTTGATACGCAGTATTTT,CASSRLDTQYF
TRBV2,-,TRBJ2-3,-,TGTGCCAGCCTAGGAGGTTCAGCAGATACGCAGTATTTT,CASLGGSADTQYF
TRBV19,TRBD2,TRBJ2-1,few,TGTGCCAGTAGTAGGGTAGCGGGAGTGGATGAGCAGTTCTTC,CASSRVAGVDEQFF
TRBV7-9,-,TRBJ2-7,once,TGTTCCGGCGCGGTAGCCTCCTACGAGCAGTACTTC,CSGAVASYEQYF
TRBV28,-,TRBJ2-3,-,TGTGCCAGCAGTTTTCTGTCAGGCACAGATACGCAGTATTTT,CASSFLSGTDTQYF
TRBV6-1,TRBD1,TRBJ2-7,-,TGTGCCAGCAGAAGGGACAGTCCTTGGGGGTACTTC,CASRRDSPWGYF